This T cell receptor (beta chain) was identified during a study of Ad26.COV2.S vaccination and SARS-CoV-2 variants. Whole-study context: Donor got 5x10^10 or 1x10^11 viral particles of Ad26.COV2.S.

Whole-study findings and limits: Among vaccine recipients, spike-specific TCR breadth exceeded that of placebo recipients. Estimates derived from TCR breadth and depth analyses may have underestimated total T cell responses.

TCRdb's copy holds only in-frame clones and misses some; the assay was immunoSEQ multiplex PCR. The repertoire holds approximately 300,000 clones, with more than 70% as singletons. Germline assignment: CDR1 SGHVS and CDR2 FQNEAQ. The V segment lost 5 bases and the J segment 1 base; nucleotides outside the gene matches: 5. This CDR3 is 15 amino acids long. Regarding treatment: some 20 received Ad26.COV2.S at low or high dose, single or two shots; 5 received placebo; per-sample allocation not given. Each sample was drawn 63 days after the first injection (of vaccine or placebo). In this sample, this clone turned up a few times. Antigen: not known.

The clonotype was recovered from a person between 18 and 60 years old who received the Ad26.COV2.S COVID-19 vaccine or a placebo. Here the sequenced sample was peripheral blood, taken in a trial of Ad26.COV2.S vaccine versus placebo. J is TRBJ2-5 and V is TRBV7-8; TRBD2 aligns across 9 bases. The CDR3 bases are TGTGCCAGCAGCGGGCGGGGGGGTTCCCAAGAGACCCAGTACTTC. Translated: CASSGRGGSQETQYF. The variable domain in full, completed from reference TRBV7-8 and TRBJ2-5, reads GAGVSQSPRYKVAKRGQDVALRCDPISGHVSLFWYQQALGQGPEFLTYFQNEAQLDKSGLPSDRFFAERPEGSVSTLKIQRTQQEDSAVYLCASSGRGGSQETQYFGPGTRLLVL.